This T cell receptor (beta chain) was recovered during a study of blood T cell repertoires in COVID-19. Overall study context: Researchers got acute and convalescent COVID-19 samples from the United States, Italy and Spain.

Clones were read by immunoSEQ multiplex PCR, and TCRdb kept only the in-frame ones, dropping some. The sample lists approximately 220,000 clones, approximately 92% seen once, with approximately 3.8% in the top ten. From germline, CDR1 is SGHRS and CDR2 YFSETQ. V gave up 0 bases and J gave up 5 bases; unmatched junction bases: 9. The CDR3 runs to 16 residues. Participants came from some 26 US areas, aged about 18 to 89 years. Assignments of participants to cohorts depended upon their own reported clinical history. The source of this sequence is a woman under 30 in a cohort exposed to, infected with or recovered from COVID-19 (not recorded which). Sequenced: PBMCs or T cells enriched from blood (not recorded which). The chain couples TRBV5-1 to TRBJ2-3; the match to TRBD2 covers 7 bases. The chain's CDR3 is CASSLGDYQFRDTQYF. DNA for the CDR3: TGCGCCAGCAGCTTGGGGGACTATCAATTTAGAGATACGCAGTATTTT.